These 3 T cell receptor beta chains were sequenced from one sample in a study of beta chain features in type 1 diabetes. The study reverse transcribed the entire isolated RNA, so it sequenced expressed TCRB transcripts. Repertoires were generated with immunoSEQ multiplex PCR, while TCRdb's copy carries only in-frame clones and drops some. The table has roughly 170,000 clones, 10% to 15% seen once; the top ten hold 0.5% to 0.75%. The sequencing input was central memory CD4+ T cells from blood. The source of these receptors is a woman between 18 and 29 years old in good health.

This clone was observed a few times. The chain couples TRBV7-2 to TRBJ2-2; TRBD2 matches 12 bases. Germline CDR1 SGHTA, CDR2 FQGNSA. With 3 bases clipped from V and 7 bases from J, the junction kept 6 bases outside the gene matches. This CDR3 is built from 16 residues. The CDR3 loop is CASSFGLAGQVGELFF. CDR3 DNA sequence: TGTGCCAGCAGCTTTGGACTAGCGGGACAGGTCGGGGAGCTGTTTTTT.

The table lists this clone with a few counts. CDR3 coding DNA: TGTGCCAGCAGCTTAGATTGGGAGGGGAGAGGGCGCAGGGGCACAGATACGCAGTATTTT. It is translated as CASSLDWEGRGRRGTDTQYF. The chain couples TRBV11-2 to TRBJ2-3; the match to TRBD2 covers 7 bases. Germline CDR1 and CDR2: SGHAT and FQNNGV. V shed 0 bases and J 1 base; nucleotides not matched to a gene: 16. The CDR3 has 20 amino acids.

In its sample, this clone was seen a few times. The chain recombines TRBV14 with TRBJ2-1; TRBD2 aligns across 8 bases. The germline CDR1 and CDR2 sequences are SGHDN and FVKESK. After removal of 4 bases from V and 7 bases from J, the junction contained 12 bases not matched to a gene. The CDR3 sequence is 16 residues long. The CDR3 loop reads CASSRLFSGARNEQFF. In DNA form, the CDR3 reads TGTGCCAGCAGCCGGCTCTTTAGCGGGGCTCGTAATGAGCAGTTCTTC.